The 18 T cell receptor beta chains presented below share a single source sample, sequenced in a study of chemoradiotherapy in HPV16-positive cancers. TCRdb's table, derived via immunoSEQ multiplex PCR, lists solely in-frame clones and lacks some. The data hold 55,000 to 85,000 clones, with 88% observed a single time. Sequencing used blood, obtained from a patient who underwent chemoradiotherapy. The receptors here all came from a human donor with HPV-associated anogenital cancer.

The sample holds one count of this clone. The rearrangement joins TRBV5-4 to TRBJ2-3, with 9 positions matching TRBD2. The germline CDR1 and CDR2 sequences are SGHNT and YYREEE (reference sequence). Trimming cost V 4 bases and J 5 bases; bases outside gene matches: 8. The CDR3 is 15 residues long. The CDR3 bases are TGTGCCAGCAGCCCCGGGCTAGCGGGACTAGATACGCAGTATTTT. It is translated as CASSPGLAGLDTQYF.

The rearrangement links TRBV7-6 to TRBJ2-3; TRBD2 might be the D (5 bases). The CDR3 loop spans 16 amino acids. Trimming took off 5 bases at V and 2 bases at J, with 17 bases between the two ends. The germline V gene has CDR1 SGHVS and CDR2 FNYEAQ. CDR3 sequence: CASSNIRDPYTDTQYF. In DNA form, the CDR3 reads TGTGCCAGCAGCAATATCCGGGATCCATACACAGATACGCAGTATTTT.

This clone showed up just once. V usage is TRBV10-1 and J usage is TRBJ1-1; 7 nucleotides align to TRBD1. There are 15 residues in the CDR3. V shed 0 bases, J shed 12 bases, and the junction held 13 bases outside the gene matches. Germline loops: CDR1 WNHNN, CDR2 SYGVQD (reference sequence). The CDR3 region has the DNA TGCGCCAGCAGTGAGTCCTCAGGGGGACCGGAGGAGACTTTCTTT. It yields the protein CASSESSGGPEETFF.

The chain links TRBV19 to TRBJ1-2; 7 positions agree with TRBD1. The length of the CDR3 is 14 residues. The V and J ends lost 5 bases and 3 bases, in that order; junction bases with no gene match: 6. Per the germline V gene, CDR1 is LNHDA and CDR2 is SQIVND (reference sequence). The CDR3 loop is CASSLRGIDYGYTF. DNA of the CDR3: TGTGCCAGTAGTCTCAGGGGGATTGACTATGGCTACACCTTC.

CDR3 region: CASSMAPGDYEQYF. CDR3 bases: TGTGCCAGTAGTATGGCGCCCGGCGACTACGAGCAGTACTTC. The chain combines TRBV19 with TRBJ2-7; D is undetermined. Germline CDR1 LNHDA, CDR2 SQIVND (reference sequence). The CDR3 totals 14 residues. Deletions cut 3 bases from V and 3 bases from J, with 12 bases between. Based on the CDR3 plus reference TRBV19 and TRBJ2-7, the full variable domain is DGGITQSPKYLFRKEGQNVTLSCEQNLNHDAMYWYRQDPGQGLRLIYYSQIVNDFQKGDIAEGYSVSREKKESFPLTVTSAQKNPTAFYLCASSMAPGDYEQYFGPGTRLTVT.

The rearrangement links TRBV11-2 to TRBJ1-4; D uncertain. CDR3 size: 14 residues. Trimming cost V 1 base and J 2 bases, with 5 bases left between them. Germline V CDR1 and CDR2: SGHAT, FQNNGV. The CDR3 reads CASSLGLTNEKLFF. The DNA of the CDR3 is TGTGCCAGCAGCTTAGGTCTTACTAATGAAAAACTGTTTTTT.

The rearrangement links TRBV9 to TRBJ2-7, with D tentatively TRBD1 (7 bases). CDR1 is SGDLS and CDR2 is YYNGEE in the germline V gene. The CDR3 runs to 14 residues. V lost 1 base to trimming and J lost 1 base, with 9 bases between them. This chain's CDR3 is CASSVQGGSYEQYF. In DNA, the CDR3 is TGTGCCAGCAGCGTACAGGGGGGTTCCTACGAGCAGTACTTC. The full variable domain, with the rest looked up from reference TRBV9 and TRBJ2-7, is DSGVTQTPKHLITATGQRVTLRCSPRSGDLSVYWYQQSLDQGLQFLIQYYNGEERAKGNILERFSAQQFPDLHSELNLSSLELGDSALYFCASSVQGGSYEQYFGPGTRLTVT.

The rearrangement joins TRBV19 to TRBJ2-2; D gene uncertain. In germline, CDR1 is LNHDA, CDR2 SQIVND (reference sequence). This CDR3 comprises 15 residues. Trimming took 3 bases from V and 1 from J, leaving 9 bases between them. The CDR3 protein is CASSIMNMNTGELFF. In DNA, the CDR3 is TGTGCCAGTAGTATTATGAATATGAACACCGGGGAGCTGTTTTTT.

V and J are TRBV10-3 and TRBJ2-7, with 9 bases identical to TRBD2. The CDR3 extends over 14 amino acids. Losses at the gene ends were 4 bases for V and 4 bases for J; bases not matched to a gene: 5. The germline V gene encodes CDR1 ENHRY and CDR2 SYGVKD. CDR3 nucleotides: TGTGCCATCAGTGGCCAAGCGGGGGGTTACGAGCAGTACTTC. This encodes CAISGQAGGYEQYF.

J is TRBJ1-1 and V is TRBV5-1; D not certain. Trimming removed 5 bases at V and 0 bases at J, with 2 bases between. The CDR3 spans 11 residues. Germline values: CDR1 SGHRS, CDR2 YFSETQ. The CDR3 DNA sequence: TGCGCCAGCAGTCTGAACACTGAAGCTTTCTTT. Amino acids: CASSLNTEAFF.

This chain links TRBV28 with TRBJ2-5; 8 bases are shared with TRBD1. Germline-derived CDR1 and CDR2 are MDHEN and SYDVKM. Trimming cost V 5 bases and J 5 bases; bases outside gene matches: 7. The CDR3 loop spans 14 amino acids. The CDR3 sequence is CASSGQGIRETQYF. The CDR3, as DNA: TGTGCCAGCAGTGGACAGGGAATCCGGGAGACCCAGTACTTC.

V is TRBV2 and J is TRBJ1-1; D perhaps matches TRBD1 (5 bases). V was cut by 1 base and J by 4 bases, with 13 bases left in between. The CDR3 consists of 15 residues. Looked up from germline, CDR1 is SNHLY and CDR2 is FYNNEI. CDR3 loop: CASSEGGRSSTEAFF. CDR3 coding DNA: TGTGCCAGCAGTGAAGGGGGACGGAGCTCCACTGAAGCTTTCTTT.

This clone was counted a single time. CDR3 in DNA: TGTGCCAGCGCACCGGGTAACAATCAGCCCCAGCATTTT. Its protein product is CASAPGNNQPQHF. The V and J genes are TRBV6-6 and TRBJ1-5; D unclear. The CDR3 is 13 amino acids. Germline assignment: CDR1 MNHNY and CDR2 SVGAGI (reference sequence). Trimming took off 8 bases at V and 3 bases at J, with 11 bases between the two ends.

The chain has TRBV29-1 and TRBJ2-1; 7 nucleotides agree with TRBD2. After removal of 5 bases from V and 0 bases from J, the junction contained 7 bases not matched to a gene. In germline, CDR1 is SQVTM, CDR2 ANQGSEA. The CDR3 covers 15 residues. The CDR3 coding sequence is TGCAGCGTTTTCCTCCTAGCGGACTCCTACAATGAGCAGTTCTTC. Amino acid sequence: CSVFLLADSYNEQFF.

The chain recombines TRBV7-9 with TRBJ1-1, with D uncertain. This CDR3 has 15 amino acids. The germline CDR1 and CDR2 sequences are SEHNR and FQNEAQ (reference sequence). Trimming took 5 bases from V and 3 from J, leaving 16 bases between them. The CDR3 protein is CASSAPEGGDTEAFF. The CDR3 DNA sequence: TGTGCCAGCAGCGCGCCGGAGGGTGGGGACACTGAAGCTTTCTTT.

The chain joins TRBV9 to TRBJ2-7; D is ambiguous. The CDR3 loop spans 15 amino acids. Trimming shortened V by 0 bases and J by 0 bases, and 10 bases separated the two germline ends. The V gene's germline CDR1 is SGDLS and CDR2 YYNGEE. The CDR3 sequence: CASSVGQSVSYEQYF. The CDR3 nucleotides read TGTGCCAGCAGCGTAGGGCAGTCCGTCTCCTACGAGCAGTACTTC.

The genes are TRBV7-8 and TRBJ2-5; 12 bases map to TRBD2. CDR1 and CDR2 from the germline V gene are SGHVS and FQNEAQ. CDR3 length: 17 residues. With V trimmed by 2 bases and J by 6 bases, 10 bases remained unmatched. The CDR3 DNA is TGTGCCAGCAGCTTATCAGCTAGCGGGGGGGCCTTGAAGACCCAGTACTTC. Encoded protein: CASSLSASGGALKTQYF.

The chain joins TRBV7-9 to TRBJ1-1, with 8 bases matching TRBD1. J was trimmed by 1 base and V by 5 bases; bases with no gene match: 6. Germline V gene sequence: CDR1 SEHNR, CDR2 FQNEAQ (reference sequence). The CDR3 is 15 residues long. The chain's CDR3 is CASSPWTGRNTEAFF. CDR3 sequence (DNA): TGTGCCAGCAGCCCCTGGACAGGGAGGAACACTGAAGCTTTCTTT.